This paragraph reports one T cell receptor beta chain. The antigen is not known. The CDR3 totals 15 residues. The data derive from a study of T cell responses to AZD1222 COVID-19 vaccine. Clones were sequenced by immunoSEQ multiplex PCR, and TCRdb holds only the in-frame ones, with some missing. The sample includes approximately 150,000 clones, 85% to 90% of them seen just once. Study-wide points: Spike-wide vaccine-associated CD4 TCRs dominated at 160-218 and 743-854. Most donors were white British, females outnumbered males, and clonal diversity was possibly underestimated.

This chain uses TRBV21-1 with TRBJ1-2; TRBD1 reflects the table's D call only, with no check against the DNA. TRBV21-1 is tagged as a pseudogene. This specimen was peripheral blood, taken on day 0 of AZD1222 vaccination. The sequence was collected from an adult in good health. CDR3: CASSKPTEHNYGYTF. The DNA for the CDR3 is TGTGCCAGCAGCAAACCGACAGAACATAACTATGGCTACACCTTC.